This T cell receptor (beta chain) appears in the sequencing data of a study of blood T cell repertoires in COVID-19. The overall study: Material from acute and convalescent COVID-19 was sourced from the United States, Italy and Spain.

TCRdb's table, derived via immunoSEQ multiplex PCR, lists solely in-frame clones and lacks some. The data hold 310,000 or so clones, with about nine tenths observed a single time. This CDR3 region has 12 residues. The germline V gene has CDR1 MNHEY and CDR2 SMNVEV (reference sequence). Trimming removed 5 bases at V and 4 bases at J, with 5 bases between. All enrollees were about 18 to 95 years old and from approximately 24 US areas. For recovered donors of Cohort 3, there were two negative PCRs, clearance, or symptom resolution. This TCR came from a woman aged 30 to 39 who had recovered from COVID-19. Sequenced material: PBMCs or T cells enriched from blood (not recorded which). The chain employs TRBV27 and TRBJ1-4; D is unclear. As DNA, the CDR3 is TGTGCCAGCAGTCGCTATAATGAAAAACTGTTTTTT. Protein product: CASSRYNEKLFF.